This passage covers 25 T cell receptor beta chains from one sample sequenced in a study of blood T cell repertoires in COVID-19. Assay used: immunoSEQ multiplex PCR; TCRdb lists only in-frame clones, some missing. The table shows about 88,000 clones, with less than 95% occurring only once. Specimen: peripheral blood. All receptors derive from a man in his late teens or twenties with COVID-19, enrolled during active disease.

The table lists this clone with a count of one. V and J are TRBV5-5 and TRBJ2-1; 16 bases are shared with TRBD2. Germline V gene lookup returns CDR1 SGHKS and CDR2 YYEKEE (reference sequence). The CDR3 is made up of 16 amino acids. J was trimmed by 9 bases and V by 4 bases; bases with no gene match: 7. The CDR3 spells CASSRGLAGGEGEQFF. In DNA, the CDR3 is TGTGCCAGCAGCAGGGGACTAGCGGGAGGGGAGGGTGAGCAGTTCTTC. Drawing the rest from reference TRBV5-5 and TRBJ2-1, the complete variable domain is DAGVTQSPTHLIKTRGQQVTLRCSPISGHKSVSWYQQVLGQGPQFIFQYYEKEERGRGNFPDRFSARQFPNYSSELNVNALLLGDSALYLCASSRGLAGGEGEQFFGPGTRLTVL.

This chain connects TRBV4-1 to TRBJ1-2; 9 nucleotides match TRBD1. Germline CDR1 MGHRA, CDR2 YSYEKL. V was clipped by 4 bases and J by 5 bases; unmatched bases: 8. This CDR3 has 15 residues. CDR3 nucleotide sequence: TGCGCCAGCAGCCCGCTAGCCGGGACAGGGTATGGCTACACCTTC. The encoded protein is CASSPLAGTGYGYTF.

This clone was recorded only once. V is TRBV16 and J is TRBJ1-6; no reliable D call. The CDR3 runs 15 residues. The germline CDR1 and CDR2 sequences are KGHSY and FQNENV. Deletions cut 4 bases from V and 8 bases from J, with 15 bases between. The CDR3: CASSPRTGWDSPLHF. The CDR3 region has the DNA TGTGCCAGCAGCCCGAGGACTGGGTGGGATTCACCCCTCCACTTT.

The chain couples TRBV10-3 to TRBJ2-5; a weak D match, TRBD2 (6 bases). Trimming left V 5 bases short and J 6 bases short, with 13 bases between. The germline V gene has CDR1 ENHRY and CDR2 SYGVKD. CDR3 size: 13 residues. Here the CDR3 DNA reads TGTGCCATCAGTCGATTGGAGGGTAAGACCCAGTACTTC. It specifies CAISRLEGKTQYF.

CDR3 amino acids: CASSVWSANTGELFF. Written as DNA, the CDR3 is TGTGCCAGCAGCGTATGGAGCGCGAACACCGGGGAGCTGTTTTTT. The J gene is TRBJ2-2, the V gene TRBV9; the D is unclear. Germline CDR1 is SGDLS and CDR2 is YYNGEE. Deletions cut 1 base from V and 0 bases from J, with 7 bases between. This CDR3 has 15 amino acids.

V gene TRBV5-4 combines with J gene TRBJ2-7; possible D gene TRBD2, 6 bases. V was clipped by 1 base and J by 2 bases, with 10 bases between them. Germline values: CDR1 SGHNT, CDR2 YYREEE (reference sequence). CDR3 length: 14 amino acids. As DNA, the CDR3 is TGTGCCAGCAGCTTGAGTCTAGCGACCTACGAGCAGTACTTC. Its protein is CASSLSLATYEQYF.

The chain employs TRBV2 and TRBJ2-1; a possible D gene is TRBD2 (5 bases). Looked up from germline, CDR1 is SNHLY and CDR2 is FYNNEI. The CDR3 is 15 amino acids. Trimming cost V 4 bases and J 4 bases, with 14 bases left between them. CDR3 loop: CASSARTGWYNEQFF. The CDR3 coding sequence is TGTGCCAGCAGTGCCCGGACGGGGTGGTACAATGAGCAGTTCTTC.

The rearrangement uses TRBV27 and TRBJ1-1; no reliable D call. CDR1 is MNHEY, CDR2 SMNVEV, per germline (reference sequence). The V and J ends lost 5 bases and 10 bases respectively, with 17 bases between them. This CDR3 has 13 residues. CDR3 amino acids: CASSTLARSLAFF. The CDR3 DNA reads as TGTGCCAGCAGTACCCTTGCCCGGAGCTTAGCTTTCTTT.

V usage is TRBV7-9 and J usage is TRBJ2-5; TRBD1 matches 7 bases. V lost 1 base to trimming and J lost 5 bases; unmatched junction nucleotides: 4. CDR1 and CDR2 (germline): SEHNR, FQNEAQ (reference sequence). The CDR3 sequence is 14 residues long. The CDR3 DNA reads as TGTGCCAGCAGCTTAGGGGGGACAGTTGAGACCCAGTACTTC. Protein: CASSLGGTVETQYF.

J is TRBJ2-7 and V is TRBV14; D is ambiguous. V was pared by 3 bases and J by 9 bases, with 12 bases between. The length of the CDR3 is 12 residues. Germline V gene sequence: CDR1 SGHDN, CDR2 FVKESK. CDR3 loop: CASSQGSFSQYF. In nucleotides, the CDR3 is TGTGCCAGCAGCCAGGGCAGCTTCTCGCAGTACTTC.

V gene TRBV6-5 combines with J gene TRBJ2-7; 10 nucleotides line up with TRBD2. The CDR3 totals 15 residues. Per germline, CDR1 MNHEY and CDR2 SVGAGI. After removal of 5 bases from V and 7 bases from J, the junction contained 11 bases not matched to a gene. CDR3 in amino acids: CASSPLAGVPREQYF. CDR3 coding DNA: TGTGCCAGCAGTCCGCTAGCGGGAGTCCCTCGGGAGCAGTACTTC.

This clone was detected a few times. Other DNA variants within this sample encode the same CDR3. This chain joins TRBV7-9 and TRBJ1-1; 7 bases are shared with TRBD1. The CDR3 loop spans 14 amino acids. Looked up from germline, CDR1 is SEHNR and CDR2 is FQNEAQ (reference sequence). V was pared by 2 bases and J by 4 bases, with 4 bases of the junction left unmatched. The CDR3 loop reads CASSLLAGGTEAFF. For the CDR3, the DNA is TGTGCCAGCAGCTTATTAGCAGGGGGCACTGAAGCTTTCTTT.

In DNA, the CDR3 is TGCGCCAGCAGCCAAGATCAGTCCATCTCCTACAATGAGCAGTTCTTC. Encoded protein: CASSQDQSISYNEQFF. V and J are TRBV4-3 and TRBJ2-1; D unresolved. This CDR3 has 16 amino acids. Germline CDR1 is LGHNA and CDR2 is YSLEER. With 0 bases removed from V and 0 bases from J, the gap between germline ends came to 9 bases.

This clone was detected only a few times. V usage is TRBV20-1 and J usage is TRBJ1-6; D may be TRBD1 (5 bases). CDR1 DFQATT and CDR2 SNEGSKA come from the germline V gene (reference sequence). V lost 3 bases and J 13 bases, leaving 13 bases between the germline ends. The CDR3 has 12 amino acids. The CDR3, as DNA: TGCAGTGCTAGTATTCAGGGTGGCCCCCTCCACTTT. Translation gives CSASIQGGPLHF.

This clone was detected only once. The chain couples TRBV7-8 to TRBJ2-1, with TRBD2 matching over 7 bases. V was pared by 4 bases and J by 4 bases, with 7 bases of the junction left unmatched. The CDR3 sequence is 15 residues long. The germline CDR1 and CDR2 sequences are SGHVS and FQNEAQ. The CDR3 nucleotides read TGTGCCAGCAGCTGGAGGCTAGCGGAGTACAATGAGCAGTTCTTC. Its translation is CASSWRLAEYNEQFF.

The chain links TRBV10-3 to TRBJ1-3, with 7 bases matching TRBD1. V lost 2 bases and J lost 2; bases outside the gene matches: 3. This CDR3 has 15 amino acids. Looked up from germline, CDR1 is ENHRY and CDR2 is SYGVKD. The CDR3 nucleotides read TGTGCCATCAGTGAGACAGGGGTGCCTGGAAACACCATATATTTT. As protein: CAISETGVPGNTIYF.

This clone was seen just once. The rearrangement uses TRBV5-4 and TRBJ2-7, with 11 bases lining up with TRBD2. The ends lost 4 bases at V and 0 bases at J; junction bases unmatched: 3. The CDR3 spans 15 residues. Per germline, CDR1 SGHNT and CDR2 YYREEE (reference sequence). The CDR3 bases are TGTGCCAGCAGCGGGGGACTAGCGGACTCCTACGAGCAGTACTTC. Translated: CASSGGLADSYEQYF.

About this clone itself: Germline is not matched at one junction end, which may reflect a read error. The rearrangement joins TRBV10-3 to TRBJ1-4, with TRBD1 identical over 7 bases. CDR3 length equals 16 residues. Germline V gene lookup returns CDR1 ENHRY and CDR2 SYGVKD. The chain's CDR3 is CAISDAKGATNEKLLF. The CDR3, as DNA: TGTGCCATCAGTGACGCGAAGGGGGCAACTAATGAAAAACTGCTTTTT.

To note about this clone: An end of the junction differs from the germline gene, which may be a read error. The rearrangement joins TRBV7-9 to TRBJ1-4; D is possibly TRBD1 (6 bases). The CDR3 is 15 amino acids. Germline values: CDR1 SEHNR, CDR2 FQNEAQ (reference sequence). CDR3: CASSNSGTPNEKLLF. CDR3 sequence (DNA): TGTGCCAGCAGTAATTCCGGGACACCGAATGAAAAACTGCTTTTT. Using reference TRBV7-9 and TRBJ1-4 for the parts outside the CDR3, the full variable domain is DTGVSQNPRHKITKRGQNVTFRCDPISEHNRLYWYRQTLGQGPEFLTYFQNEAQLEKSRLLSDRFSAERPKGSFSTLEIQRTEQGDSAMYLCASSNSGTPNEKLLFGSGTQLSVL.

This chain connects TRBV30 to TRBJ1-2; D possibly corresponds to TRBD1 (6 bases). Germline assignment: CDR1 GTSNPN and CDR2 SVGIG (reference sequence). The CDR3 runs to 13 residues. The CDR3 reads CAQSGHWIYGYTF. CDR3 bases: TGTGCACAGTCGGGACATTGGATTTATGGCTACACCTTC.

The chain carries TRBV27 and TRBJ1-1; D remains unclear. Germline V CDR1 and CDR2: MNHEY, SMNVEV (reference sequence). The CDR3 has 15 amino acids. The ends were cut back, 4 bases at V and 2 bases at J, with 14 bases in the middle. CDR3 sequence (DNA): TGTGCCAGCAGTTCCGTATCAACAGCCAACACTGAAGCTTTCTTT. It translates to CASSSVSTANTEAFF.

This sequence joins TRBV7-9 and TRBJ2-1, with 8 bases matching TRBD2. The CDR3 consists of 14 residues. With V trimmed by 4 bases and J by 9 bases, 8 bases remained unmatched. Germline V gene data show CDR1 as SEHNR and CDR2 as FQNEAQ (reference sequence). CDR3 sequence (DNA): TGTGCCAGCAGCTCCGGGACTAGTCATAGTGAGCAGTTCTTC. This encodes CASSSGTSHSEQFF.

V is TRBV5-1 and J is TRBJ2-3; TRBD2 aligns across 8 bases. The CDR3 runs to 14 residues. The J segment lost 3 bases and the V segment lost 7 bases, leaving 7 bases of the junction unmatched. CDR1 and CDR2 from the germline V gene are SGHRS and YFSETQ. The CDR3 nucleotides are TGCGCCAGCGTACCGGGACTAGGAACAGATACGCAGTATTTT. This encodes CASVPGLGTDTQYF.

The sample holds one count of this clone. The chain combines TRBV19 with TRBJ1-5, with 8 bases lining up with TRBD1. CDR3 size: 16 residues. Germline loops: CDR1 LNHDA, CDR2 SQIVND (reference sequence). Losses at the gene ends were 4 bases for V and 6 bases for J; bases not matched to a gene: 11. In DNA form, the CDR3 reads TGTGCCAGTAGTAGGACACGGACAGGGAGGACTCAGCCCCAGCATTTT. Encoded protein: CASSRTRTGRTQPQHF.

The sample holds a few counts of this clone. The rearrangement uses TRBV3-1 (or the pseudogene TRBV3-2) and TRBJ1-2; D is uncertain. The CDR3 is 14 residues long. V was cut by 1 base and J by 5 bases, with 11 bases left in between. The germline CDR1 and CDR2 sequences are LGHDT and YNNKEL (reference sequence). CDR3 bases: TGTGCCAGCAGCCAAGGGGGAGGCCCTTATGGCTACACCTTC. Translation: CASSQGGGPYGYTF.